This T cell receptor (beta chain) is drawn from a study of blood T cell repertoires in COVID-19. Whole-study context: PBMCs, B-cell-depleted T cells, or T cells provided the cDNA or gDNA that made up the material.

Original processing notes: Reference gene primer amplification gave estimated nucleated cell counts. Produced via immunoSEQ multiplex PCR; TCRdb's table is partial and in-frame only. V, J and clone size derive from that table, while D and trimming were established from the DNA sequence. The sample records 150,000 to 180,000 clones, nearly 80% being singletons. There are 14 residues in the CDR3. The V gene lost 0 bases and the J gene lost 6 bases, with 11 bases spanning the gap. Germline V gene sequence: CDR1 SGHRS, CDR2 YFSETQ. The TCR sequence derives from a man older than 75 with acute or convalescent COVID-19. V gene TRBV5-1 combines with J gene TRBJ2-3; D perhaps matches TRBD1 (5 bases). Sequencing was performed on peripheral blood. The CDR3 reads CASSLGQGGDTQYF. The CDR3 DNA is TGCGCCAGCAGCTTGGGGCAGGGTGGGGATACGCAGTATTTT. The variable domain in full, with the rest retrieved from reference TRBV5-1 and TRBJ2-3, is KAGVTQTPRYLIKTRGQQVTLSCSPISGHRSVSWYQQTPGQGLQFLFEYFSETQRNKGNFPGRFSGRQFSNSRSEMNVSTLELGDSALYLCASSLGQGGDTQYFGPGTRLTVL.